Each of the 6 T cell receptor beta chains below was sequenced from the same sample in a study of CXCR3-negative and CXCR3-positive naive CD8 T cells. It was by 5' RACE with UMI labels that the TRB cDNA libraries were prepared. For each CDR3 protein, TCRdb gives one entry from its re-call of the 5' RACE reads, without DNA. The sample totals roughly 40,000 distinct CDR3 sequences; its top ten clones hold about 7.7%. The sample consisted of memory CD8+ T cells from blood. The source is a human donor in good health. Some clones in this sample may be carry-over from other donors' samples.

This chain connects TRBV2 to TRBJ2-2. There are 14 residues in the CDR3. The germline gives CDR1 SNHLY, CDR2 FYNNEI. The CDR3: CASSEPGYTGELFF.

V and J are TRBV7-7 and TRBJ2-1; TCRdb selects TRBD2, and the lack of DNA leaves this call unchecked. The CDR3 contains 15 residues. CDR1 is SSHAT, CDR2 FNYEAQ, per germline (reference sequence). The CDR3 loop reads CASSLGAGEPQEQFF.

The gene calls are TRBV27 and TRBJ2-7; no DNA is available, so the TRBD2 call from TCRdb remains unchecked. Germline V gives CDR1 MNHEY, CDR2 SMNVEV (reference sequence). CDR3 length: 15 residues. The CDR3: CASSISTSGSVEQYF.

V usage is TRBV7-9 and J usage is TRBJ2-3; TCRdb's D call of TRBD2 is untestable without DNA. CDR3 length: 15 amino acids. In germline, CDR1 is SEHNR, CDR2 FQNEAQ (reference sequence). The CDR3 loop reads CASSEDYQGRDTQYF.

This rearrangement joins TRBV20-1 to TRBJ2-3; the D call from TCRdb, TRBD2, cannot be confirmed without DNA. Per germline, CDR1 DFQATT and CDR2 SNEGSKA (reference sequence). CDR3 length equals 16 residues. The CDR3 region is CSARDGLAGDTDTQYF.

This chain uses TRBV7-6 with TRBJ2-2; TCRdb selects TRBD2, and the lack of DNA leaves this call unchecked. The CDR3 runs to 15 residues. In germline, CDR1 is SGHVS, CDR2 FNYEAQ. The CDR3 is CASSEGLAGTGELFF. Looking up the rest from reference TRBV7-6 and TRBJ2-2 gives the full variable domain: GAGVSQSPRYKVTKRGQDVALRCDPISGHVSLYWYRQALGQGPEFLTYFNYEAQQDKSGLPNDRFSAERPEGSISTLTIQRTEQRDSAMYRCASSEGLAGTGELFFGEGSRLTVL.